The entry below gives a single T cell receptor beta chain sequence along with its context. This specimen comes from a study of cytomegalovirus exposure and HLA in healthy donors. The PCR ran on 60 Vbeta and 13 Jbeta primers. Some clones are missing from TCRdb's copy, which holds only in-frame ones; the method was immunoSEQ multiplex PCR. The sample lists around 130,000 clones; roughly 80% were seen once. It was healthy bone marrow donors who served as donors. CDR1 SGHNT and CDR2 YENEEA come from the germline V gene. The CDR3 totals 18 residues. Trimming removed 5 bases from V and 1 base from J, with 23 bases in between.

Input material: PBMCs. The chain employs TRBV11-3 and TRBJ2-5, with D tentatively TRBD2 (5 bases). The TCR sequence derives from a boy younger than 18 in good health and CMV-seronegative. CDR3 in amino acids: CASSPLLQRGIGQETQYF. The CDR3 region has the DNA TGTGCCAGCAGCCCCCTGCTTCAGCGAGGGATAGGCCAAGAGACCCAGTACTTC. Based on the CDR3 plus reference TRBV11-3 and TRBJ2-5, the full variable domain is EAGVVQSPRYKIIEKKQPVAFWCNPISGHNTLYWYLQNLGQGPELLIRYENEEAVDDSQLPKDRFSAERLKGVDSTLKIQPAELGDSAVYLCASSPLLQRGIGQETQYFGPGTRLLVL.